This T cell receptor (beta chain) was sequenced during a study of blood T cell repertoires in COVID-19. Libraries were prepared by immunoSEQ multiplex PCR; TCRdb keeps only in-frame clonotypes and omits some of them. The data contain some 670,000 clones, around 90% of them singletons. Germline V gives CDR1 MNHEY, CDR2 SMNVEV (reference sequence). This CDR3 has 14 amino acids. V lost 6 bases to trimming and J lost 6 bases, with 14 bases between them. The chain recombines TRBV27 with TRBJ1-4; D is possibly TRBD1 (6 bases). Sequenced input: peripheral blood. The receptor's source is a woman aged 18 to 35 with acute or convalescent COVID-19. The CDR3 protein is CASRQQGWDEKLFF. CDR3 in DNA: TGTGCCAGCAGGCAACAGGGATGGGATGAAAAACTGTTTTTT.